The T cell receptor beta chain described here comes from a study of PD-1 blockade in classical Hodgkin lymphoma. Study in general: A 3 mg/kg intravenous dose of nivolumab was received by patients every 2 weeks. The study's findings and limits: Unlike CD8+ TCR diversity, which did not rise significantly by C4D1, CD4+ TCR diversity did. Complete responders had baseline diversity similar to newly diagnosed patients.

Every one of the patients relapsed after autologous stem cell transplantation (brentuximab vedotin exposure was variable). Reported best responses ranged across complete response, partial response or progressive disease. Concerning this clone itself: Antigen specificity is unknown.

V lost 3 bases to trimming and J lost 2 bases; unmatched junction nucleotides: 1. The germline CDR1 and CDR2 sequences are SGDLS and YYNGEE. The CDR3 has 14 amino acids. TCRdb's table, derived via immunoSEQ multiplex PCR, lists solely in-frame clones and lacks some. The table lists more than 55,000 clones, around 89% of them singletons. The J gene is TRBJ2-2, the V gene TRBV9; 7 bases match TRBD1. The input for sequencing was peripheral blood mononuclear cells (PBMCs), taken before the second cycle of nivolumab. The clonotype originates from a human donor with classical Hodgkin lymphoma. The CDR3, as DNA: TGTGCCAGCAGCGACAGGGGTAACACCGGGGAGCTGTTTTTT. It translates to CASSDRGNTGELFF.